The entry that follows covers one T cell receptor (beta chain) sequence. Its matching antigen is unknown. Clones were read by immunoSEQ multiplex PCR, and TCRdb kept only the in-frame ones, dropping some. The profile covers around 120,000 clones, with roughly nine tenths appearing a single time and roughly 2.5% taken by the ten largest. This entry is derived from a study of T cell responses to AZD1222 COVID-19 vaccine. Study findings and constraints: Baseline testing showed seropositivity in only a handful of AZD1222 recipients. Unmutated variant regions are reportedly the target of nearly half of TCRs that are spike-specific.

Germline CDR1 reads SGHKS; CDR2 reads YYEKEE (reference sequence). Deletions cut 4 bases from V and 1 base from J, with 6 bases between. The CDR3 extends over 13 amino acids. J is TRBJ1-5 and V is TRBV5-5; no definite D call. This specimen was peripheral blood, taken 28 days after the second AZD1222 dose. The clonotype was recovered from an adult who received the AZD1222 COVID-19 vaccine. DNA of the CDR3: TGTGCCAGCAGCGGCAGGAGCAATCAGCCCCAGCATTTT. This sequence encodes CASSGRSNQPQHF.